These 30 T cell receptor beta chains share one sample of origin, sequenced in a study of shared clonotypes between healthy human individuals (TCRdb year 2020). Libraries were constructed by the immunoSEQ multiplex PCR assay. The source is immuneACCESS, and TCRdb retained only in-frame sequences with V and J called. Part of the clones is not carried over; for the studies checked, unresolved V genes explain less than half of this, and the remainder is unexplained. The sample records 2.3 million or so clones, 85% to 95% of which are singletons. 0.39% of the sample is held by the ten biggest clonotypes. Specimen: naive CD4+ T cells from PBMCs. The sample's cell subset or site label, in plain terms: CD45RA+ positively selected. All receptors come from a man in his late teens or twenties in good health. Some clones in this sample may be carry-over from other donors' samples.

V usage is TRBV19 and J usage is TRBJ2-7; 8 positions match TRBD1. This CDR3 region has 16 residues. Unmatched junction bases numbered 9, after V lost 5 bases and J lost 0 bases. The germline CDR1 and CDR2 sequences are LNHDA and SQIVND (reference sequence). The CDR3 DNA reads TGTGCCAGTAGTGCCATTCGGGACAGGTACTCCTACGAGCAGTACTTC. Translation: CASSAIRDRYSYEQYF.

V and J are TRBV7-8 and TRBJ1-2; a possible D gene is TRBD1 (5 bases). Trimming took off 0 bases at V and 4 bases at J, with 12 bases between the two ends. This CDR3 spans 15 amino acids. From germline, CDR1 is SGHVS and CDR2 FQNEAQ. The CDR3 sequence is CASSLAARALYGYTF. CDR3 sequence (DNA): TGTGCCAGCAGCTTAGCCGCCAGGGCCCTCTATGGCTACACCTTC.

This clone was found once. V and J are TRBV6-1 and TRBJ1-2, with unresolved D. Trimming took off 0 bases at V and 4 bases at J, with 9 bases between the two ends. CDR3 length: 14 amino acids. CDR1 and CDR2 from the germline V gene are MNHNS and SASEGT. The CDR3 DNA sequence: TGTGCCAGCAGTGAAGCCCAACCCGCCTATGGCTACACCTTC. This codes for CASSEAQPAYGYTF.

The chain couples TRBV29-1 to TRBJ1-3; tentatively, D is TRBD1 (5 bases). Germline V CDR1 and CDR2: SQVTM, ANQGSEA. The CDR3 consists of 16 residues. Trimming pared 4 bases from V and 4 bases from J, leaving 20 bases between. The CDR3 region has the DNA TGCAGCGTTGGCGACCCGCGGGACTTCGCCGGAAACACCATATATTTT. Amino acid sequence: CSVGDPRDFAGNTIYF.

V usage is TRBV29-1 and J usage is TRBJ1-3; D gene uncertain. The germline V gene encodes CDR1 SQVTM and CDR2 ANQGSEA. CDR3 length: 12 amino acids. The ends were cut back, 5 bases at V and 5 bases at J, with 10 bases in the middle. CDR3 amino acids: CSVRGTRNTIYF. CDR3 DNA: TGCAGCGTTCGAGGCACCAGAAACACCATATATTTT.

This chain connects TRBV5-5 to TRBJ1-5; tentative D call: TRBD1 (6 bases). In germline, CDR1 is SGHKS, CDR2 YYEKEE (reference sequence). V lost 3 bases and J lost 0, with 13 bases in between. The CDR3 extends over 16 amino acids. The CDR3 sequence is CASSSGQFSSNQPQHF. CDR3 DNA sequence: TGTGCCAGCAGCTCCGGACAGTTCAGTAGCAATCAGCCCCAGCATTTT. The whole variable domain, filled in from reference TRBV5-5 and TRBJ1-5, reads DAGVTQSPTHLIKTRGQQVTLRCSPISGHKSVSWYQQVLGQGPQFIFQYYEKEERGRGNFPDRFSARQFPNYSSELNVNALLLGDSALYLCASSSGQFSSNQPQHFGDGTRLSIL.

As for this clone: This CDR3 is also generated by other DNA sequences in the sample. This chain connects TRBV18 to TRBJ2-5; tentative D call: TRBD1 (6 bases). Trimming took 1 base from V and 2 from J, leaving 8 bases between them. The CDR3 length is 14 residues. Germline V gives CDR1 KGHSH, CDR2 LQKENI. CDR3 coding DNA: TGTGCCAGCTCACCACTTGGACAGCAAGAGACCCAGTACTTC. The encoded protein is CASSPLGQQETQYF.

The genes are TRBV25-1 and TRBJ1-4; D unclear. Germline CDR1 reads MGHDK; CDR2 reads SYGVNS. This CDR3 has 16 amino acids. V was clipped by 3 bases and J by 10 bases, with 21 bases between them. CDR3 sequence reads: CASSDPPGPGDVKLFF. In DNA form, the CDR3 reads TGTGCCAGCAGTGACCCCCCGGGCCCCGGGGATGTAAAACTGTTTTTT.

This chain connects TRBV9 to TRBJ2-7; D is possibly TRBD1 (7 bases). Looked up from germline, CDR1 is SGDLS and CDR2 is YYNGEE. This CDR3 comprises 15 residues. V dropped 0 bases and J dropped 5 bases, with 15 bases sitting between them. In nucleotides, the CDR3 is TGTGCCAGCAGCGTAGTGGCAGGGGGGAGCGACGAGCAGTACTTC. This gives the protein CASSVVAGGSDEQYF. Variable domain in full (rest from reference TRBV9 and TRBJ2-7): DSGVTQTPKHLITATGQRVTLRCSPRSGDLSVYWYQQSLDQGLQFLIQYYNGEERAKGNILERFSAQQFPDLHSELNLSSLELGDSALYFCASSVVAGGSDEQYFGPGTRLTVT.

CDR3: CAIKRGGLGEDTEAFF. The CDR3, as DNA: TGTGCCATCAAGAGAGGAGGATTGGGGGAGGACACTGAAGCTTTCTTT. This chain links TRBV10-3 with TRBJ1-1; TRBD1 might be the D (5 bases). The CDR3 extends over 16 amino acids. V lost 7 bases, J lost 3 bases, and 21 bases lay in between. The germline V gene encodes CDR1 ENHRY and CDR2 SYGVKD.

This chain joins TRBV27 and TRBJ1-2, with unresolved D. This CDR3 has 15 residues. CDR1 is MNHEY, CDR2 SMNVEV, per germline (reference sequence). The ends were cut back, 3 bases at V and 0 bases at J, with 11 bases in the middle. Here the CDR3 reads CASSFLRDPNYGYTF. CDR3 in DNA: TGTGCCAGCAGTTTTCTCCGGGATCCTAACTATGGCTACACCTTC.

This chain connects TRBV28 to TRBJ1-4; no clear D. CDR1 and CDR2 from the germline V gene are MDHEN and SYDVKM. The CDR3 is 14 amino acids. V lost 5 bases and J 0 bases, leaving 7 bases between the germline ends. The CDR3, as DNA: TGTGCCAGCAGTAGGACGGCAACTAATGAAAAACTGTTTTTT. Translated, it gives CASSRTATNEKLFF.

V is TRBV18 and J is TRBJ1-2, with D hard to call. V lost 3 bases to trimming and J lost 9 bases, with 11 bases between them. CDR3 length equals 12 residues. The germline V gene has CDR1 KGHSH and CDR2 LQKENI. CDR3 nucleotides: TGTGCCAGCTCACCTCCCACCGGGAGCTACACCTTC. Protein: CASSPPTGSYTF. The full variable domain, with the rest looked up from reference TRBV18 and TRBJ1-2, is NAGVMQNPRHLVRRRGQEARLRCSPMKGHSHVYWYRQLPEEGLKFMVYLQKENIIDESGMPKERFSAEFPKEGPSILRIQQVVRGDSAAYFCASSPPTGSYTFGSGTRLTVV.

The chain recombines TRBV18 with TRBJ1-3, with no clear D. In germline, CDR1 is KGHSH, CDR2 LQKENI. The CDR3 loop spans 14 amino acids. Trimming left V 3 bases short and J 0 bases short, with 6 bases between. CDR3 sequence: CASSPITSGNTIYF. Written as DNA, the CDR3 is TGTGCCAGCTCACCTATCACCTCTGGAAACACCATATATTTT.

For this clone: The sample carries other DNA sequences with the same CDR3. The chain uses TRBV5-1 and TRBJ2-7; 7 nucleotides agree with TRBD1. Germline V CDR1 and CDR2: SGHRS, YFSETQ. This CDR3 contains 11 residues. J lost 7 bases, V lost 3 bases, and 1 base had no gene match. Here the CDR3 DNA reads TGCGCCAGCAGCTCAGGGGGTGAGCAGTACTTC. Translation: CASSSGGEQYF.

The chain joins TRBV7-2 to TRBJ2-3, with D possibly being TRBD1 (5 bases). This CDR3 is built from 15 residues. V was pared by 5 bases and J by 0 bases, with 12 bases between. The germline CDR1 and CDR2 sequences are SGHTA and FQGNSA. The CDR3 DNA sequence: TGTGCCAGCAGCCCCAGACAGTCTAGCACAGATACGCAGTATTTT. Translating gives CASSPRQSSTDTQYF.

The chain uses TRBV11-2 and TRBJ2-7; D is uncertain. CDR3 length: 17 amino acids. The germline gives CDR1 SGHAT, CDR2 FQNNGV. Trimming pared 3 bases from V and 3 bases from J, leaving 21 bases between. CDR3 region: CASSFWRVGKTRYEQYF. The CDR3 DNA reads as TGTGCCAGCAGCTTTTGGAGAGTGGGGAAGACTCGCTACGAGCAGTACTTC.

The chain is built from TRBV7-7 and TRBJ2-1, with unresolved D. This CDR3 comprises 15 residues. The V and J ends lost 1 base and 7 bases respectively, with 14 bases between them. Germline CDR1 is SSHAT and CDR2 is FNYEAQ (reference sequence). The CDR3 DNA sequence: TGTGCCAGCAGCTTAGGTTTGACGGAAAGAAATGAGCAGTTCTTC. It encodes CASSLGLTERNEQFF.

The genes are TRBV11-3 and TRBJ2-5; possible D gene TRBD1, 6 bases. The DNA end favors TRBJ2-7, so the J call may be wrong. The length of the CDR3 is 15 residues. CDR1 and CDR2 (germline): SGHNT, YENEEA. The chain's CDR3 is CASSPGAGAGYEQYF. The CDR3, as DNA: TGTGCCAGCAGCCCCGGGGCAGGGGCAGGCTACGAGCAGTACTTC.

This rearrangement joins TRBV11-2 to TRBJ2-7, with 9 bases aligning to TRBD1. There are 14 residues in the CDR3. V lost 5 bases and J lost 1; bases outside the gene matches: 3. Germline assignment: CDR1 SGHAT and CDR2 FQNNGV. The CDR3 DNA is TGTGCCAGCAGCATCGACAGGGGGTCCTACGAGCAGTACTTC. Encoded protein: CASSIDRGSYEQYF.

This clone has more than one count but fewer than ten. V is TRBV2 and J is TRBJ1-1; 9 bases fit TRBD1. The CDR3 has 14 residues. The V segment lost 6 bases and the J segment 2 bases; nucleotides outside the gene matches: 4. CDR1 SNHLY and CDR2 FYNNEI come from the germline V gene. The CDR3 sequence is CASSVDRGNTEAFF. CDR3 in DNA: TGTGCCAGCAGCGTGGACAGGGGAAACACTGAAGCTTTCTTT.

V usage is TRBV19 and J usage is TRBJ2-7; 13 bases map to TRBD2. Trimming took 3 bases from V and 2 from J; bases not matched to a gene: 1. Germline V gene data show CDR1 as LNHDA and CDR2 as SQIVND (reference sequence). The CDR3 has 15 residues. CDR3 DNA sequence: TGTGCCAGTAGTATCGGACTAGCGGGAGCCTACGAGCAGTACTTC. Its translation: CASSIGLAGAYEQYF. Using reference TRBV19 and TRBJ2-7 for the parts outside the CDR3, the full variable domain is DGGITQSPKYLFRKEGQNVTLSCEQNLNHDAMYWYRQDPGQGLRLIYYSQIVNDFQKGDIAEGYSVSREKKESFPLTVTSAQKNPTAFYLCASSIGLAGAYEQYFGPGTRLTVT.

This chain joins TRBV28 and TRBJ2-6; D assignment may be TRBD1 or TRBD2 (5 bases each). Trimming pared 5 bases from V and 2 bases from J, leaving 16 bases between. CDR1 is MDHEN, CDR2 SYDVKM, per germline. The CDR3 is 17 residues long. The CDR3 reads CASSHRIGTTGANVLTF. The CDR3 region has the DNA TGTGCCAGCAGTCATAGGATAGGGACGACTGGGGCCAACGTCCTGACTTTC. The complete variable domain, with remaining parts taken from reference TRBV28 and TRBJ2-6, reads DVKVTQSSRYLVKRTGEKVFLECVQDMDHENMFWYRQDPGLGLRLIYFSYDVKMKEKGDIPEGYSVSREKKERFSLILESASTNQTSMYLCASSHRIGTTGANVLTFGAGSRLTVL.

This chain connects TRBV15 to TRBJ2-1, with D perhaps matching TRBD1 or TRBD2 (5 bases each). Trimming removed 7 bases at V and 8 bases at J, with 18 bases between. Germline CDR1 is LNHNV and CDR2 is YYDKDF (reference sequence). This CDR3 is built from 14 residues. DNA for the CDR3: TGTGCCACCATGAAGCAAGAGGGGTCTCATGAGCAGTTCTTC. Protein sequence: CATMKQEGSHEQFF. Based on the CDR3 plus reference TRBV15 and TRBJ2-1, the full variable domain is DAMVIQNPRYQVTQFGKPVTLSCSQTLNHNVMYWYQQKSSQAPKLLFHYYDKDFNNEADTPDNFQSRRPNTSFCFLDIRSPGLGDTAMYLCATMKQEGSHEQFFGPGTRLTVL.

The rearrangement joins TRBV4-2 to TRBJ2-5; D not resolved. V shed 4 bases and J shed 2 bases, with 8 bases lying between them. The CDR3 length is 13 residues. Per the germline V gene, CDR1 is LGHNA and CDR2 is YNFKEQ. The DNA of the CDR3 is TGTGCCAGCAGCCCTGGACCACAAGAGACCCAGTACTTC. Translating gives CASSPGPQETQYF.

The chain combines TRBV30 with TRBJ2-3, with D possibly being TRBD1 or TRBD2 (5 bases each). This CDR3 has 13 residues. Germline lookup yields CDR1 GTSNPN and CDR2 SVGIG (reference sequence). V dropped 5 bases and J dropped 7 bases, with 16 bases sitting between them. The CDR3 loop reads CAWARGDRYTQYF. Written as DNA, the CDR3 is TGTGCCTGGGCAAGAGGGGACCGCTATACGCAGTATTTT.

In its sample, this clone was seen once. The CDR3 bases are TGCGCCAGCAGCTCAGGACGGCGGGAGGGCCCCACAGATACGCAGTATTTT. Translation gives CASSSGRREGPTDTQYF. The J gene is TRBJ2-3, the V gene TRBV5-1, with 9 nucleotides matching TRBD2. CDR1 is SGHRS, CDR2 YFSETQ, per germline. This CDR3 spans 17 amino acids. The junction had 10 bases not matched to a gene; V was cut back by 3 bases and J by 2 bases.

The chain is built from TRBV6-5 and TRBJ1-2; maybe TRBD1 (5 bases). CDR1 and CDR2 (germline): MNHEY, SVGAGI. V lost 5 bases to trimming and J lost 4 bases, with 8 bases between them. CDR3 size: 12 residues. The CDR3 is CASSQGVYGYTF. Here the CDR3 DNA reads TGTGCCAGCAGTCAAGGGGTCTATGGCTACACCTTC.

The chain joins TRBV4-1 to TRBJ2-7; 12 nucleotides line up with TRBD1. This CDR3 has 16 amino acids. The V segment lost 0 bases and the J segment 6 bases; nucleotides outside the gene matches: 6. Germline V gives CDR1 MGHRA, CDR2 YSYEKL. The CDR3 sequence is CASSQDRWDRGREQYF. CDR3 DNA sequence: TGCGCCAGCAGCCAAGATAGGTGGGACAGGGGGCGCGAGCAGTACTTC.

The chain uses TRBV5-6 and TRBJ2-7; perhaps TRBD1 as D (5 bases). The length of the CDR3 is 14 residues. CDR1 and CDR2 from the germline V gene are SGHDT and YYEEEE. V lost 0 bases to trimming and J lost 2 bases, with 9 bases between them. CDR3 protein: CASSLEQVAYEQYF. DNA of the CDR3: TGTGCCAGCAGCTTGGAACAGGTGGCCTACGAGCAGTACTTC.